These 21 T cell receptor beta chains originate from one sample sequenced in a study of blood T cell repertoires in COVID-19. Profiled with immunoSEQ multiplex PCR; TCRdb holds only in-frame clones, not every one. Among roughly 90,000 clones listed, 80% were seen once. Sequenced material: peripheral blood. The receptors were gathered from a woman aged 70 to 79 with acute or convalescent COVID-19.

This clone was counted at least ten times. The rearrangement links TRBV19 to TRBJ1-2, with 8 bases matching TRBD1. The germline gives CDR1 LNHDA, CDR2 SQIVND (reference sequence). The ends lost 5 bases at V and 2 bases at J; junction bases unmatched: 7. This CDR3 has 15 amino acids. This CDR3 reads CASSATGDRNYGYTF. In DNA, the CDR3 is TGTGCCAGTAGTGCGACAGGGGATCGGAACTATGGCTACACCTTC.

The genes are TRBV21-1 and TRBJ1-2; no DNA check was done on the table's D call, TRBD1. TRBV21-1 is a listed pseudogene. There are 12 residues in the CDR3. The CDR3 region is CASLDRGGGYTF. The DNA of the CDR3 is TGTGCCAGCTTGGACAGGGGCGGCGGCTACACCTTC.

This chain joins TRBV7-8 and TRBJ1-4; D remains ambiguous. Between the trimmed V and J ends, which lost 3 bases and 0 bases, there was a span of 8 bases. The CDR3 has 15 amino acids. From germline, CDR1 is SGHVS and CDR2 FQNEAQ. The CDR3 bases are TGTGCCAGCAGCTTTGGCCAGGCAACTAATGAAAAACTGTTTTTT. This sequence encodes CASSFGQATNEKLFF.

The V gene is TRBV21-1, the J gene TRBJ1-5. TRBV21-1 is a documented pseudogene. The CDR3 is 15 amino acids. The CDR3 bases are TGTGCCAGCAGCAAAGAGGTACGGGGTTACCAGCCCCAGCATTTT. The encoded protein is CASSKEVRGYQPQHF.

This CDR3 is CASSTRRDRGLLVGFNQPQHF. The CDR3 coding sequence is TGTGCCAGTAGCACCAGGCGGGACAGGGGGCTTCTCGTCGGTTTCAATCAGCCCCAGCATTTT. The chain employs TRBV19 and TRBJ1-5, with TRBD1 matching over 12 bases. The CDR3 is made up of 21 amino acids. Germline V gene sequence: CDR1 LNHDA, CDR2 SQIVND (reference sequence). Trimming removed 6 bases from V and 3 bases from J; junction bases left unmatched: 21.

This sequence joins TRBV5-4 and TRBJ2-2; 9 bases are a match to TRBD2. CDR3 length equals 16 residues. CDR1 SGHNT and CDR2 YYREEE come from the germline V gene (reference sequence). Unmatched junction bases numbered 12, after V lost 7 bases and J lost 5 bases. The DNA of the CDR3 is TGTGCCAGCCGTTTCGGCGGGGGGGCCGGGACCGGGGAGCTGTTTTTT. Its translation is CASRFGGGAGTGELFF.

The chain employs TRBV29-1 and TRBJ2-5; perhaps TRBD2 as D (6 bases). The ends were cut back, 4 bases at V and 4 bases at J, with 13 bases in the middle. CDR1 and CDR2 (germline): SQVTM, ANQGSEA. CDR3 size: 13 residues. CDR3 region: CSVAWGGGETQYF. The CDR3 region has the DNA TGCAGCGTTGCCTGGGGAGGCGGAGAGACCCAGTACTTC.

The genes are TRBV10-1 and TRBJ1-5; 7 nucleotides match TRBD1. This CDR3 region has 15 residues. In germline, CDR1 is WNHNN, CDR2 SYGVQD (reference sequence). V shed 7 bases, J shed 2 bases, and the junction held 8 bases outside the gene matches. The CDR3 DNA reads as TGCGCCAGCACCTATCGACAGGGAGGCAATCAGCCCCAGCATTTT. It codes for CASTYRQGGNQPQHF.

A remark on this clone: Other nucleotide sequences in the sample specify the same CDR3. The chain couples TRBV6-1 to TRBJ1-5; the D is unclear. V shed 2 bases and J shed 7 bases, with 12 bases lying between them. This CDR3 has 14 amino acids. CDR1 MNHNS and CDR2 SASEGT come from the germline V gene. In DNA form, the CDR3 reads TGTGCCAGCAGTGAAAGAGTCAGAGGGCAGCCCCAGCATTTT. Protein sequence: CASSERVRGQPQHF.

V usage is TRBV30 and J usage is TRBJ1-1; 9 nucleotides align to TRBD1. Germline V gives CDR1 GTSNPN, CDR2 SVGIG (reference sequence). The CDR3 contains 14 residues. Unmatched junction bases numbered 11, after V lost 7 bases and J lost 5 bases. The CDR3 DNA follows: TGTGCCTTACGATTAGGGACAGGGCTTACTGAAGCTTTCTTT. It codes for CALRLGTGLTEAFF.

The V and J genes are TRBV3-1 (or the pseudogene TRBV3-2) and TRBJ2-1; TRBD2 agrees at 12 bases. Germline assignment: CDR1 LGHDT and CDR2 YNNKEL (reference sequence). V shed 3 bases, J shed 4 bases, and the junction held 7 bases outside the gene matches. The CDR3 runs to 17 residues. This CDR3 is CASSHARLAGVYNEQFF. The CDR3, as DNA: TGTGCCAGCAGCCACGCCCGACTAGCGGGGGTATACAATGAGCAGTTCTTC.

In regard to this clone: The same CDR3 arises from other DNA sequences in this sample as well. The CDR3 DNA sequence: TGTGCCAGCAGTGACAGGGGCAATCAGCCCCAGCATTTT. This gives the protein CASSDRGNQPQHF. The rearrangement links TRBV28 to TRBJ1-5; TRBD1 matches at 7 bases. In germline, CDR1 is MDHEN, CDR2 SYDVKM. V lost 5 bases to trimming and J lost 2 bases; unmatched junction nucleotides: 0. The CDR3 is 13 amino acids.

The chain is built from TRBV3-1 (or the pseudogene TRBV3-2) and TRBJ2-2; the D is unclear. V shed 0 bases and J shed 7 bases, with 6 bases lying between them. The CDR3 is 13 residues long. Germline lookup yields CDR1 LGHDT and CDR2 YNNKEL (reference sequence). DNA of the CDR3: TGTGCCAGCAGCCAAGATGTTAACGGGGAGCTGTTTTTT. This gives the protein CASSQDVNGELFF.

This clone has only one observation. The genes are TRBV28 and TRBJ2-2; 8 bases are shared with TRBD1. There are 13 residues in the CDR3. The germline V gene encodes CDR1 MDHEN and CDR2 SYDVKM. V lost 8 bases and J lost 1; bases outside the gene matches: 0. As DNA, the CDR3 is TGTGCCAGCGGGACAGGGAACACCGGGGAGCTGTTTTTT. It translates to CASGTGNTGELFF.

The chain uses TRBV5-1 and TRBJ2-2; possible D gene TRBD2, 5 bases. The ends were cut back, 0 bases at V and 4 bases at J, with 10 bases in the middle. Germline V gene lookup returns CDR1 SGHRS and CDR2 YFSETQ. The CDR3 loop spans 15 amino acids. CDR3 sequence (DNA): TGCGCCAGCAGCTTGGATATTACTAGCACCGGGGAGCTGTTTTTT. It is translated as CASSLDITSTGELFF.

CDR3 amino acids: CASRYDRGRPMNTEAFF. The CDR3 DNA reads as TGTGCCAGCAGATACGACAGGGGGAGGCCCATGAACACTGAAGCTTTCTTT. J is TRBJ1-1 and V is TRBV2; 9 positions agree with TRBD1. This CDR3 spans 17 amino acids. Germline values: CDR1 SNHLY, CDR2 FYNNEI. Trimming took 6 bases from V and 0 from J; bases not matched to a gene: 11.

The chain combines TRBV9 with TRBJ2-5; 7 bases line up with TRBD1. With V trimmed by 0 bases and J by 5 bases, 7 bases remained unmatched. Looked up from germline, CDR1 is SGDLS and CDR2 is YYNGEE. The CDR3 contains 15 residues. The CDR3 sequence is CASSVAAGGGETQYF. The CDR3 bases are TGTGCCAGCAGCGTAGCGGCAGGGGGTGGGGAGACCCAGTACTTC.

The chain joins TRBV5-1 to TRBJ1-5; 8 bases agree with TRBD1. CDR1 is SGHRS, CDR2 YFSETQ, per germline. With V trimmed by 2 bases and J by 10 bases, 8 bases remained unmatched. CDR3 length: 14 amino acids. The chain's CDR3 is CASSFGQGASPQHF. DNA for the CDR3: TGCGCCAGCAGCTTCGGCCAGGGGGCTTCTCCCCAGCATTTT.

This chain joins TRBV29-1 and TRBJ2-7; 7 bases agree with TRBD1. This CDR3 contains 14 residues. The V gene's germline CDR1 is SQVTM and CDR2 ANQGSEA. With V trimmed by 4 bases and J by 1 base, 7 bases remained unmatched. The CDR3 sequence: CSVVYRGPSYEQYF. In DNA, the CDR3 is TGCAGCGTTGTGTACAGGGGCCCTTCCTACGAGCAGTACTTC.

CDR3 DNA sequence: TGTGCCAGCCCGGACATATTGAACACTGAAGCTTTCTTT. This codes for CASPDILNTEAFF. The chain combines TRBV6-5 with TRBJ1-1, with D possibly TRBD1 on 5 matching bases. Germline loops: CDR1 MNHEY, CDR2 SVGAGI. This CDR3 spans 13 amino acids. V was trimmed by 8 bases and J by 0 bases, leaving 10 bases between them.

The CDR3 DNA follows: TGTGCCAGCAGTGGGACAGGGGGCGAGGGCAATCAGCCCCAGCATTTT. This sequence encodes CASSGTGGEGNQPQHF. J is TRBJ1-5 and V is TRBV2, with 11 bases lining up with TRBD1. Germline CDR1 is SNHLY and CDR2 is FYNNEI. The ends lost 4 bases at V and 2 bases at J; junction bases unmatched: 4. The CDR3 totals 16 residues. Based on the CDR3 plus reference TRBV2 and TRBJ1-5, the full variable domain is EPEVTQTPSHQVTQMGQEVILRCVPISNHLYFYWYRQILGQKVEFLVSFYNNEISEKSEIFDDQFSVERPDGSNFTLKIRSTKLEDSAMYFCASSGTGGEGNQPQHFGDGTRLSIL.